Shown below are 29 T cell receptor beta chains from a single sample sequenced in a study of control samples from healthy donors and cancer patients. Measured with immunoSEQ multiplex PCR; TCRdb has only the in-frame clones, and not every one. Of some 140,000 clones listed, roughly 92% are singletons. The sequenced material came from blood. These receptors all stem from a man younger than 45 in good health.

The chain uses TRBV27 and TRBJ1-2; 10 bases line up with TRBD1. The CDR3 loop spans 16 amino acids. CDR1 and CDR2 from the germline V gene are MNHEY and SMNVEV (reference sequence). J was trimmed by 4 bases and V by 2 bases; bases with no gene match: 7. CDR3 bases: TGTGCCAGCAGTTTACGGGGGACAGGGGTATTCTATGGCTACACCTTC. Protein sequence: CASSLRGTGVFYGYTF.

This rearrangement joins TRBV3-1 (or the pseudogene TRBV3-2) to TRBJ2-3; D is uncertain. Germline V gene lookup returns CDR1 LGHDT and CDR2 YNNKEL (reference sequence). V lost 3 bases, J lost 6 bases, and 13 bases lay in between. CDR3 length equals 14 residues. CDR3 nucleotide sequence: TGTGCCAGCAGCCATGATGACACACCTGATACGCAGTATTTT. It is translated as CASSHDDTPDTQYF.

The rearrangement joins TRBV19 to TRBJ1-5; perhaps TRBD1 as D (6 bases). V gave up 5 bases and J gave up 6 bases, with 11 bases separating them. Germline lookup yields CDR1 LNHDA and CDR2 SQIVND (reference sequence). This CDR3 spans 13 amino acids. The CDR3 sequence is CASSFGGRQPQHF. The CDR3 nucleotides are TGTGCCAGTAGTTTCGGGGGGCGTCAGCCCCAGCATTTT.

This chain uses TRBV28 with TRBJ1-4, with 10 nucleotides matching TRBD1. There are 18 residues in the CDR3. Germline assignment: CDR1 MDHEN and CDR2 SYDVKM. V shed 3 bases and J 0 bases; nucleotides not matched to a gene: 7. The CDR3 nucleotides read TGTGCCAGCAGTTTTGGGGGGACAGGGGTTCCAACTAATGAAAAACTGTTTTTT. Its protein is CASSFGGTGVPTNEKLFF.

This chain joins TRBV7-9 and TRBJ1-2; D ambiguous. Trimming left V 1 base short and J 2 bases short, with 5 bases between. CDR1 is SEHNR and CDR2 is FQNEAQ in the germline V gene (reference sequence). This CDR3 is built from 13 residues. CDR3 sequence reads: CASSLGGNYGYTF. The DNA of the CDR3 is TGTGCCAGCAGCTTAGGGGGAAACTATGGCTACACCTTC. The variable domain in full, completed from reference TRBV7-9 and TRBJ1-2, reads DTGVSQNPRHKITKRGQNVTFRCDPISEHNRLYWYRQTLGQGPEFLTYFQNEAQLEKSRLLSDRFSAERPKGSFSTLEIQRTEQGDSAMYLCASSLGGNYGYTFGSGTRLTVV.

The chain links TRBV19 to TRBJ2-5, with D perhaps TRBD2 (5 bases). There are 14 residues in the CDR3. With 3 bases removed from V and 4 bases from J, the gap between germline ends came to 12 bases. Germline V gene lookup returns CDR1 LNHDA and CDR2 SQIVND (reference sequence). The CDR3: CASSIWRRRETQYF. Written as DNA, the CDR3 is TGTGCCAGTAGTATTTGGAGGCGCCGAGAGACCCAGTACTTC.

The chain joins TRBV3-1 (or the pseudogene TRBV3-2) to TRBJ2-2; a possible D gene is TRBD2 (6 bases). The length of the CDR3 is 19 residues. Germline lookup yields CDR1 LGHDT and CDR2 YNNKEL (reference sequence). V lost 0 bases, J lost 2 bases, and 19 bases lay in between. The CDR3 coding sequence is TGTGCCAGCAGCCAAGATCGCCTTGGTAGGACTACAAACACCGGGGAGCTGTTTTTT. It codes for CASSQDRLGRTTNTGELFF.

The rearrangement uses TRBV24-1 and TRBJ2-5; TRBD2 might be the D (6 bases). Trimming stripped 7 bases from V and 4 bases from J, with 18 bases between. CDR1 KGHDR and CDR2 SFDVKD come from the germline V gene. The CDR3 totals 15 residues. This CDR3 is CATSNPGTQIETQYF. The CDR3 DNA is TGTGCCACCAGCAACCCCGGGACTCAAATAGAGACCCAGTACTTC.

The chain has TRBV7-8 and TRBJ1-2; 10 bases agree with TRBD1. The CDR3 runs to 15 residues. The V segment lost 8 bases and the J segment 4 bases; nucleotides outside the gene matches: 10. From germline, CDR1 is SGHVS and CDR2 FQNEAQ. The CDR3 nucleotides are TGTGCCAGCGCGGTGGGATGGGACAGGGGCTATGGCTACACCTTC. Encoded protein: CASAVGWDRGYGYTF. The whole variable domain, filled in from reference TRBV7-8 and TRBJ1-2, reads GAGVSQSPRYKVAKRGQDVALRCDPISGHVSLFWYQQALGQGPEFLTYFQNEAQLDKSGLPSDRFFAERPEGSVSTLKIQRTQQEDSAVYLCASAVGWDRGYGYTFGSGTRLTVV.

For the CDR3, the DNA is TGTGCCAGCAGCTTAGAAGGGGACTTGTACGAGCAGTACTTC. Its protein is CASSLEGDLYEQYF. The chain joins TRBV7-9 to TRBJ2-7, with a possible D match to TRBD2 (6 bases). From germline, CDR1 is SEHNR and CDR2 FQNEAQ (reference sequence). Between the trimmed V and J ends, which lost 1 base and 4 bases, there was a span of 11 bases. There are 14 residues in the CDR3. The full variable domain, its missing parts supplied by reference TRBV7-9 and TRBJ2-7, is DTGVSQNPRHKITKRGQNVTFRCDPISEHNRLYWYRQTLGQGPEFLTYFQNEAQLEKSRLLSDRFSAERPKGSFSTLEIQRTEQGDSAMYLCASSLEGDLYEQYFGPGTRLTVT.

This clone has just one count. The DNA for the CDR3 is TGCAGCGCATTAGGCGGACAGGGAGGAAACACCATATATTTT. Its translation: CSALGGQGGNTIYF. The chain has TRBV29-1 and TRBJ1-3; 8 nucleotides align to TRBD1. With 7 bases clipped from V and 4 bases from J, the junction kept 9 bases outside the gene matches. The CDR3 sequence is 14 residues long. Germline V gene data show CDR1 as SQVTM and CDR2 as ANQGSEA.

The rearrangement joins TRBV12-3 or TRBV12-4 to TRBJ2-7; TRBD1 agrees at 7 bases. V lost 3 bases, J lost 5 bases, and 4 bases stayed unmatched. CDR3 length: 13 amino acids. The CDR3 DNA sequence: TGTGCCAGCAGTTTGACAGGGTTCAACGAGCAGTACTTC. It is translated as CASSLTGFNEQYF.

This chain links TRBV5-6 with TRBJ1-5; 7 nucleotides align to TRBD1. The V gene's germline CDR1 is SGHDT and CDR2 YYEEEE. V lost 2 bases to trimming and J lost 9 bases; unmatched junction nucleotides: 8. The CDR3 has 14 amino acids. The CDR3 sequence is CASSFNRGVGPQHF. The CDR3 DNA reads as TGTGCCAGCAGCTTTAACAGGGGCGTGGGGCCCCAGCATTTT.

The rearrangement links TRBV24-1 to TRBJ2-3; D not certain. The germline V and J ends were trimmed by 3 bases and 4 bases, with 10 bases remaining between them. Germline-derived CDR1 and CDR2 are KGHDR and SFDVKD. This CDR3 has 14 amino acids. The CDR3 nucleotides read TGTGCCACCAGTGATATCCAGGCCTCAGATACGCAGTATTTT. Its translation is CATSDIQASDTQYF.

V is TRBV19 and J is TRBJ2-1; 14 nucleotides match TRBD2. Germline V gene lookup returns CDR1 LNHDA and CDR2 SQIVND (reference sequence). V shed 2 bases, J shed 9 bases, and the junction held 6 bases outside the gene matches. This CDR3 has 16 residues. The CDR3 sequence is CASSILGLAGEREQFF. The CDR3 DNA follows: TGTGCCAGTAGTATACTGGGACTAGCGGGAGAGCGTGAGCAGTTCTTC.

The chain couples TRBV7-6 to TRBJ1-4; 9 bases match TRBD1. V lost 5 bases and J lost 4; bases outside the gene matches: 5. The CDR3 runs 15 residues. Germline CDR1 and CDR2: SGHVS and FNYEAQ. The DNA of the CDR3 is TGTGCCAGCAGCCTTGGGGACAGGGATAATGAAAAACTGTTTTTT. Translated, it gives CASSLGDRDNEKLFF. Variable domain in full (rest from reference TRBV7-6 and TRBJ1-4): GAGVSQSPRYKVTKRGQDVALRCDPISGHVSLYWYRQALGQGPEFLTYFNYEAQQDKSGLPNDRFSAERPEGSISTLTIQRTEQRDSAMYRCASSLGDRDNEKLFFGSGTQLSVL.

V gene TRBV11-2 combines with J gene TRBJ1-2, with no clear D. The CDR3 consists of 15 residues. CDR1 is SGHAT, CDR2 FQNNGV, per germline. Deletions cut 0 bases from V and 2 bases from J, with 10 bases between. The CDR3 here is CASSLDRIGNYGYTF. The CDR3 coding sequence is TGTGCCAGCAGCTTAGATCGAATAGGGAACTATGGCTACACCTTC.

The gene calls are TRBV5-6 and TRBJ2-2; TRBD1 matches at 9 bases. The junction had 5 bases not matched to a gene; V was cut back by 2 bases and J by 6 bases. CDR1 and CDR2 (germline): SGHDT, YYEEEE. The length of the CDR3 is 15 residues. As DNA, the CDR3 is TGTGCCAGCAGCTTAGGGACAGGGTTATCCGGGGAGCTGTTTTTT. Amino acid sequence: CASSLGTGLSGELFF.

The chain joins TRBV5-1 to TRBJ2-1; D ambiguous. Deletions cut 0 bases from V and 9 bases from J, with 7 bases between. In germline, CDR1 is SGHRS, CDR2 YFSETQ. The CDR3 covers 12 residues. The CDR3 protein is CASSLVAGEQFF. The CDR3, as DNA: TGCGCCAGCAGCTTGGTGGCAGGTGAGCAGTTCTTC.

This chain joins TRBV4-3 and TRBJ2-7; TRBD2 matches 7 bases. The CDR3 covers 16 residues. Germline CDR1 reads LGHNA; CDR2 reads YSLEER. V was pared by 0 bases and J by 0 bases, with 5 bases of the junction left unmatched. The CDR3 DNA is TGCGCCAGCAGCCAAGATACGGGAGGCAGCTCCTACGAGCAGTACTTC. As protein: CASSQDTGGSSYEQYF.

The J gene is TRBJ2-7, the V gene TRBV3-1 (or the pseudogene TRBV3-2); 10 nucleotides match TRBD1. The V and J ends lost 4 bases and 5 bases, in that order; junction bases with no gene match: 11. This CDR3 has 16 amino acids. CDR1 LGHDT and CDR2 YNNKEL come from the germline V gene (reference sequence). CDR3 loop: CASSPPPGTGDHEQYF. DNA for the CDR3: TGTGCCAGCAGCCCCCCGCCTGGGACAGGGGATCACGAGCAGTACTTC.

In its sample, this clone was seen once. The chain is built from TRBV11-2 and TRBJ2-7, with 9 bases aligning to TRBD2. The CDR3 length is 14 residues. V gave up 4 bases and J gave up 7 bases; unmatched junction bases: 8. Germline values: CDR1 SGHAT, CDR2 FQNNGV. The DNA for the CDR3 is TGTGCCAGCAGCTCCCTGCGGGAGGGCGGGGAGCAGTACTTC. This gives the protein CASSSLREGGEQYF.

The rearrangement uses TRBV6-2 or TRBV6-3 and TRBJ2-1, with 9 bases that match TRBD2. The CDR3 runs 16 residues. In germline, CDR1 is MNHEY, CDR2 SVGEGT. The J segment lost 6 bases and the V segment lost 0 bases, leaving 6 bases of the junction unmatched. The DNA for the CDR3 is TGTGCCAGCAGTTACTCCACCGGGACTAGCCGCAATGAGCAGTTCTTC. Its translation is CASSYSTGTSRNEQFF.

The gene calls are TRBV18 and TRBJ2-3; D gene uncertain. Per the germline V gene, CDR1 is KGHSH and CDR2 is LQKENI. The ends were cut back, 0 bases at V and 2 bases at J, with 15 bases in the middle. The CDR3 length is 17 residues. Here the CDR3 reads CASSPPMEGHPTDTQYF. For the CDR3, the DNA is TGTGCCAGCTCACCACCGATGGAAGGTCACCCCACAGATACGCAGTATTTT.

The V and J genes are TRBV11-1 and TRBJ2-1, with D unresolved. Looked up from germline, CDR1 is SGHAT and CDR2 is FQDESV (reference sequence). V lost 1 base and J lost 0, with 4 bases in between. The CDR3 runs to 14 residues. The CDR3 sequence: CASSLGGSYNEQFF. In nucleotides, the CDR3 is TGTGCCAGCAGCTTAGGTGGCTCCTACAATGAGCAGTTCTTC. Filled out from reference TRBV11-1 and TRBJ2-1, the complete variable domain reads EAEVAQSPRYKITEKSQAVAFWCDPISGHATLYWYRQILGQGPELLVQFQDESVVDDSQLPKDRFSAERLKGVDSTLKIQPAELGDSAMYLCASSLGGSYNEQFFGPGTRLTVL.

V is TRBV4-3 and J is TRBJ2-4, with 12 bases identical to TRBD2. This CDR3 contains 15 residues. Trimming took 0 bases from V and 8 from J; bases not matched to a gene: 2. Germline CDR1 and CDR2: LGHNA and YSLEER. The CDR3 DNA follows: TGCGCCAGCAGCCAAGATCCTAGCGGGAGGGACATTCAGTACTTC. Its protein product is CASSQDPSGRDIQYF.

This chain connects TRBV27 to TRBJ2-7, with D unclear. CDR1 is MNHEY, CDR2 SMNVEV, per germline (reference sequence). This CDR3 contains 14 residues. Trimming removed 4 bases from V and 2 bases from J, with 12 bases in between. CDR3 DNA: TGTGCCAGCAGTTCGACCGGGCCCCCCTACGAGCAGTACTTC. This gives the protein CASSSTGPPYEQYF.

The chain carries TRBV4-3 and TRBJ2-2; 12 nucleotides align to TRBD2. The length of the CDR3 is 17 residues. Germline V gives CDR1 LGHNA, CDR2 YSLEER. The junction had 8 bases not matched to a gene; V was cut back by 5 bases and J by 4 bases. The CDR3 sequence is CASSSRGLAGGTGELFF. Here the CDR3 DNA reads TGCGCCAGCAGCTCCAGGGGACTAGCGGGCGGCACCGGGGAGCTGTTTTTT.

This chain uses TRBV29-1 with TRBJ2-1; weak D call: TRBD2 (6 bases). V lost 3 bases to trimming and J lost 1 base, with 13 bases between them. The CDR3 loop spans 15 amino acids. The V gene's germline CDR1 is SQVTM and CDR2 ANQGSEA. In DNA, the CDR3 is TGCAGCGTTGAGCCTAGCGAGGGTTCCTACAATGAGCAGTTCTTC. Its translation is CSVEPSEGSYNEQFF.